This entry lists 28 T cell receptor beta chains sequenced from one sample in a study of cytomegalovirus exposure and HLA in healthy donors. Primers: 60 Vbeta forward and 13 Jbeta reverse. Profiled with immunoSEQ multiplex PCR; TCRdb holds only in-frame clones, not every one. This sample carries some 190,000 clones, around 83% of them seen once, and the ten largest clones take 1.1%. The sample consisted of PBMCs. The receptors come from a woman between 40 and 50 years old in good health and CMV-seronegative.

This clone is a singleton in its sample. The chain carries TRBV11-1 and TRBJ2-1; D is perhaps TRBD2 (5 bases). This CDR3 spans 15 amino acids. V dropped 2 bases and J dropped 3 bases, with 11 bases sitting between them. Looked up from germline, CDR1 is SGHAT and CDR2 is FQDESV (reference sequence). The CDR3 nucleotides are TGTGCCAGCAGCTTAAATCGGGGAAACTACAATGAGCAGTTCTTC. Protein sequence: CASSLNRGNYNEQFF.

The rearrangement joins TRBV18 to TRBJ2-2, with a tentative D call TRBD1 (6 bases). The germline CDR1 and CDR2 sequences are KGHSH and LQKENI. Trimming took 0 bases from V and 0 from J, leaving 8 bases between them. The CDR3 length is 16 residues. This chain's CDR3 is CASSPPRTANTGELFF. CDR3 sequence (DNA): TGTGCCAGCTCACCACCTCGGACAGCGAACACCGGGGAGCTGTTTTTT.

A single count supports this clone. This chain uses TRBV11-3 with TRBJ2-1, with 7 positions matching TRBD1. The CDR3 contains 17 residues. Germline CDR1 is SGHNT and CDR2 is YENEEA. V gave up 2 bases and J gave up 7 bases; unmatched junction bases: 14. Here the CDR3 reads CASSLSRGRQGENEQFF. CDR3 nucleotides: TGTGCCAGCAGCTTAAGTCGAGGGAGACAGGGAGAGAATGAGCAGTTCTTC.

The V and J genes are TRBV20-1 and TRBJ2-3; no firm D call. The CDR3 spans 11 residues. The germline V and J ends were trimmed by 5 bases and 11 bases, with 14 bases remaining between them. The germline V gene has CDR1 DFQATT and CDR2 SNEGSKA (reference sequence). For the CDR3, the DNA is TGCAGTGCTCCCCGGCCCTCGGGGCAGTATTTT. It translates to CSAPRPSGQYF.

In DNA form, the CDR3 reads TGTGCCAGCAGTGTGATGATGGGCGGCTACACCTTC. Residues: CASSVMMGGYTF. V usage is TRBV2 and J usage is TRBJ1-2; D gene ambiguous. V dropped 4 bases and J dropped 8 bases, with 11 bases sitting between them. CDR1 and CDR2 from the germline V gene are SNHLY and FYNNEI. The CDR3 has 12 residues.

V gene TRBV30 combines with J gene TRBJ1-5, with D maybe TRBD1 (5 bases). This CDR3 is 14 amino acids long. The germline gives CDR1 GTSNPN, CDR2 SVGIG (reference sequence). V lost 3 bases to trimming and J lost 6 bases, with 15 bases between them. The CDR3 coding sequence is TGTGCCTGGAGGGGGCCCGGAGACGGTCAGCCCCAGCATTTT. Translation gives CAWRGPGDGQPQHF.

The CDR3 is CASAGTSGIPEQFF. CDR3 sequence (DNA): TGTGCCAGCGCCGGGACTAGCGGGATCCCTGAGCAGTTCTTC. The chain has TRBV6-6 and TRBJ2-1; 13 nucleotides align to TRBD2. CDR3 length equals 14 residues. Germline trimming cut 8 bases from V and 9 bases from J; bases unmatched to any gene: 7. CDR1 MNHNY and CDR2 SVGAGI come from the germline V gene (reference sequence).

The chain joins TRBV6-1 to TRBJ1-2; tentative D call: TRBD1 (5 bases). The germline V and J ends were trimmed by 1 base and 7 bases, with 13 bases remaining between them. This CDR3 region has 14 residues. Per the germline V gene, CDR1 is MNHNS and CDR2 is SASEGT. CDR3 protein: CASSEVRRGGGYTF. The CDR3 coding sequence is TGTGCCAGCAGTGAAGTCCGGCGGGGGGGTGGCTACACCTTC.

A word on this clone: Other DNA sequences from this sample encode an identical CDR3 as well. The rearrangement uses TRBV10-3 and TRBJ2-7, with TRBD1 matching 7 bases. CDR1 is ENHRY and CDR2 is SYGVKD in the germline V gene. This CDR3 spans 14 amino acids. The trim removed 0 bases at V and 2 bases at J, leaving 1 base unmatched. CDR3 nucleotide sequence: TGTGCCATCAGTGAGTCAGGGGGCACCTACGAGCAGTACTTC. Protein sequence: CAISESGGTYEQYF.

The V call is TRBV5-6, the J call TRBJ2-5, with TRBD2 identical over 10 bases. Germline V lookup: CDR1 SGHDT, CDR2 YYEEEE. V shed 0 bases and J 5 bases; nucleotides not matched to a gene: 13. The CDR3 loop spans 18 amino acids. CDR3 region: CASSLGGPSGRRPETQYF. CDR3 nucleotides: TGTGCCAGCAGCTTGGGTGGCCCTAGCGGGAGAAGGCCGGAGACCCAGTACTTC. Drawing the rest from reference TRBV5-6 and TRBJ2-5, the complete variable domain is DAGVTQSPTHLIKTRGQQVTLRCSPKSGHDTVSWYQQALGQGPQFIFQYYEEEERQRGNFPDRFSGHQFPNYSSELNVNALLLGDSALYLCASSLGGPSGRRPETQYFGPGTRLLVL.

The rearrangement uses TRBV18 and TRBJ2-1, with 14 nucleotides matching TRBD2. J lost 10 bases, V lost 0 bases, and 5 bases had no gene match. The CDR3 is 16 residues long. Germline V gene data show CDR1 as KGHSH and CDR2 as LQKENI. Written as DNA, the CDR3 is TGTGCCAGCTCACCACCGGGACTAGCGGGAGCTGCGGAGCAGTTCTTC. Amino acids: CASSPPGLAGAAEQFF.

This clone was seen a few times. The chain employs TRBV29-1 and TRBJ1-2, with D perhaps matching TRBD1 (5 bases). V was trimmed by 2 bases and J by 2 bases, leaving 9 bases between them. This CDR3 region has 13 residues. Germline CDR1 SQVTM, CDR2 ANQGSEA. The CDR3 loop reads CSVEKGPNYGYTF. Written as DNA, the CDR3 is TGCAGCGTTGAAAAGGGGCCGAACTATGGCTACACCTTC.

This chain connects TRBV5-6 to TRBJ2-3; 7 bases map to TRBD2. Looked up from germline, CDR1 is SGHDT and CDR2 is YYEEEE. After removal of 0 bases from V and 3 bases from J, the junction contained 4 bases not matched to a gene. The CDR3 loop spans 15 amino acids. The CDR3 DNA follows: TGTGCCAGCAGCTTGGGTAGCGGGCGAACAGATACGCAGTATTTT. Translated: CASSLGSGRTDTQYF.

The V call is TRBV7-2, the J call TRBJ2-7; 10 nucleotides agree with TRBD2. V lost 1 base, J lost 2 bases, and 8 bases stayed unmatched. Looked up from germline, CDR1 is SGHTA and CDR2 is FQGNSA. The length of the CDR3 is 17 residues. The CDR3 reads CASSLGIAGGLPYEQYF. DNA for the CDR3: TGTGCCAGCAGCTTAGGGATAGCGGGAGGCCTTCCCTACGAGCAGTACTTC.

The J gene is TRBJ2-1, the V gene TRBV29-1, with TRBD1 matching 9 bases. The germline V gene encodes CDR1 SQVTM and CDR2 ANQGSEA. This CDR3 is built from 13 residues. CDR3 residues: CSGPGQGLDEQFF. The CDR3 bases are TGCAGTGGACCCGGACAGGGGTTGGATGAGCAGTTCTTC.

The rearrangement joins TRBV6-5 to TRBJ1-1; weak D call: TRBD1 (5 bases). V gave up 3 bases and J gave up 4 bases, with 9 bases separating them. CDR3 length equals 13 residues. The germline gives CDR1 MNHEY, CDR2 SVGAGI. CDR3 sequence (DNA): TGTGCCAGCAGTTATGACAGAGCCACTGAAGCTTTCTTT. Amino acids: CASSYDRATEAFF.

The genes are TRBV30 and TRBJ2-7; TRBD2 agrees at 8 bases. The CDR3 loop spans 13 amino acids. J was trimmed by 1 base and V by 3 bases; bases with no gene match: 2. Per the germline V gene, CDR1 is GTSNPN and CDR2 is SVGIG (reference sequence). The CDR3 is CAWRLAGSYEQYF. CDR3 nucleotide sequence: TGTGCCTGGAGGTTAGCGGGATCCTACGAGCAGTACTTC. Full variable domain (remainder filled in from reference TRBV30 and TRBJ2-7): SQTIHQWPATLVQPVGSPLSLECTVEGTSNPNLYWYRQAAGRGLQLLFYSVGIGQISSEVPQNLSASRPQDRQFILSSKKLLLSDSGFYLCAWRLAGSYEQYFGPGTRLTVT.

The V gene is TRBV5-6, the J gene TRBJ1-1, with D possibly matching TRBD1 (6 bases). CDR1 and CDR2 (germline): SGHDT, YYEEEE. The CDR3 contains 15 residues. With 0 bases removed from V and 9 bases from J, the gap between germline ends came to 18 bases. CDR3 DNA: TGTGCCAGCAGCTTGGGGACGGGGATAACAGGGAAAGCTTTCTTT. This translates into CASSLGTGITGKAFF.

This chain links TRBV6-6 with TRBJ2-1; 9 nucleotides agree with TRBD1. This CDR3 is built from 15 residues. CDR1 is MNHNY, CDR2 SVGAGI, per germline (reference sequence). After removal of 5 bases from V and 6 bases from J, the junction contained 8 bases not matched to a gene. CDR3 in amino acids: CASSRDRVVGNEQFF. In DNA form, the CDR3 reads TGTGCCAGCAGTAGGGACAGGGTGGTGGGCAATGAGCAGTTCTTC.

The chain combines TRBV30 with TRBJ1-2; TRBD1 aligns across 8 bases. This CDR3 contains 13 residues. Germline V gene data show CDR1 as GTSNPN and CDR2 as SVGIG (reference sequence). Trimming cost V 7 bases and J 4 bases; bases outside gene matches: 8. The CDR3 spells CAFHRGLSYGYTF. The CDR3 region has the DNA TGTGCCTTTCACAGGGGGTTATCCTATGGCTACACCTTC.

DNA of the CDR3: TGTGCCAGCAGCTTAGAGGGACACGGGAGGGAGACCCAGTACTTC. The encoded protein is CASSLEGHGRETQYF. This chain uses TRBV7-2 with TRBJ2-5; D perhaps matches TRBD2 (7 bases). The CDR3 is made up of 15 amino acids. Germline CDR1 reads SGHTA; CDR2 reads FQGNSA. Trimming removed 1 base at V and 5 bases at J, with 14 bases between.

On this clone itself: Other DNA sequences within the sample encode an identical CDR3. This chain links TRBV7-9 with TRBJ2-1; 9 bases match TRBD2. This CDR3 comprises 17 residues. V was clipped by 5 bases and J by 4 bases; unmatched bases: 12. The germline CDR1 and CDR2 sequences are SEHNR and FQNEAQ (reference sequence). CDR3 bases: TGTGCCAGCAGCCCCGGTTGGGCTAGCGGGGTTTACAATGAGCAGTTCTTC. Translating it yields CASSPGWASGVYNEQFF. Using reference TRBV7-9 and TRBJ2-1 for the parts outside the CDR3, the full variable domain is DTGVSQNPRHKITKRGQNVTFRCDPISEHNRLYWYRQTLGQGPEFLTYFQNEAQLEKSRLLSDRFSAERPKGSFSTLEIQRTEQGDSAMYLCASSPGWASGVYNEQFFGPGTRLTVL.

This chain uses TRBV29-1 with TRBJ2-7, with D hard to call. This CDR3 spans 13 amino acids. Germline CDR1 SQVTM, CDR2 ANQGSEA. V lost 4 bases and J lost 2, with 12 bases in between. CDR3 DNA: TGCAGCGTTGTACTTCGCTCCACCTACGAGCAGTACTTC. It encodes CSVVLRSTYEQYF.

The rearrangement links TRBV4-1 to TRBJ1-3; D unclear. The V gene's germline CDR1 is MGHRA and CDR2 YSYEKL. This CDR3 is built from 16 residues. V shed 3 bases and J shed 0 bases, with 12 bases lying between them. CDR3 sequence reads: CASSQGATASGNTIYF. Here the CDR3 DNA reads TGCGCCAGCAGCCAGGGAGCGACGGCCTCTGGAAACACCATATATTTT.

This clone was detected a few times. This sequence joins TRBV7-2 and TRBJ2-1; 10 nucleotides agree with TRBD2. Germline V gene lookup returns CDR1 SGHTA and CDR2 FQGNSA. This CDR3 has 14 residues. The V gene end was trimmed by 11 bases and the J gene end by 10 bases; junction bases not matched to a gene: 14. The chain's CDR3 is CAEGGVAGGQEQFF. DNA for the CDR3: TGTGCCGAGGGGGGGGTAGCGGGAGGTCAGGAGCAGTTCTTC.

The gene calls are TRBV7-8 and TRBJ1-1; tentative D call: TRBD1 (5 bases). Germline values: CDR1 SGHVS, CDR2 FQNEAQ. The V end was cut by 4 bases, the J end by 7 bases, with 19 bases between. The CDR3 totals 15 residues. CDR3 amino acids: CASSSWEGQEIEAFF. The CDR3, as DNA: TGTGCCAGCAGCTCGTGGGAGGGGCAAGAAATTGAAGCTTTCTTT.

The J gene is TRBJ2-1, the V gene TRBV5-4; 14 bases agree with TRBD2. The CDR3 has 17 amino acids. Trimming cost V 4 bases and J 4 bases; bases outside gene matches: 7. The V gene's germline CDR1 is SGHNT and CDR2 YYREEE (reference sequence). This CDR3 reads CASSGRLAGGLYNEQFF. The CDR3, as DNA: TGTGCCAGCAGCGGACGACTAGCGGGAGGGCTTTACAATGAGCAGTTCTTC.

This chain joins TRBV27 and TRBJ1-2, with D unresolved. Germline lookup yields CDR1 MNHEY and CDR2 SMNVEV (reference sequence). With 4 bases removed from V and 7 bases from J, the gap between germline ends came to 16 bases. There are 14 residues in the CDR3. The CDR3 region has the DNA TGTGCCAGCAGTTCACTCAACCTCCTTTCTGGCTACACCTTC. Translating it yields CASSSLNLLSGYTF.